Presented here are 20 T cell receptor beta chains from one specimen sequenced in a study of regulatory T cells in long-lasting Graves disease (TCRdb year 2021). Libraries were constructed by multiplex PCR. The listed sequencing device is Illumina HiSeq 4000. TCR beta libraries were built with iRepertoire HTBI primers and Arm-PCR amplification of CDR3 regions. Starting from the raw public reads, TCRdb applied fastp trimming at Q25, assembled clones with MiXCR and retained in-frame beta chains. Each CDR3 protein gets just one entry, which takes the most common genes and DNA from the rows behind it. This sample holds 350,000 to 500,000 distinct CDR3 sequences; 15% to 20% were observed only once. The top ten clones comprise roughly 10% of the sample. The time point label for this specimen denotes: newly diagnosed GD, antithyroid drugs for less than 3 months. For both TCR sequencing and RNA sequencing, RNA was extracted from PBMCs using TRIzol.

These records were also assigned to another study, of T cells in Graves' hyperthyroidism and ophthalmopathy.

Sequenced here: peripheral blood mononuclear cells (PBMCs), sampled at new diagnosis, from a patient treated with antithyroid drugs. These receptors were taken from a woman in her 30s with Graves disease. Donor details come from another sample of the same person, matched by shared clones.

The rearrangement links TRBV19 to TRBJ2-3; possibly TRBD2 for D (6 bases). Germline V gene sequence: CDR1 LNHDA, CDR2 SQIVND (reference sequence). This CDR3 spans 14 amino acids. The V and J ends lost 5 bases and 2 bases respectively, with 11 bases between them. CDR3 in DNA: TGTGCCAGTAGTCCTACTAGCCCCACAGATACGCAGTATTTT. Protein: CASSPTSPTDTQYF.

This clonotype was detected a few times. The CDR3 DNA reads TGTGCCAGCAGTGTGACCCCGGGACCCTCAAGGGAGCTGTTTTTT. The encoded protein is CASSVTPGPSRELFF. The chain links TRBV2 to TRBJ2-2, with D possibly called TRBD1 or TRBD2 (5 bases each). Germline CDR1 reads SNHLY; CDR2 reads FYNNEI. CDR3 size: 15 residues. V lost 4 bases and J 9 bases, leaving 18 bases between the germline ends.

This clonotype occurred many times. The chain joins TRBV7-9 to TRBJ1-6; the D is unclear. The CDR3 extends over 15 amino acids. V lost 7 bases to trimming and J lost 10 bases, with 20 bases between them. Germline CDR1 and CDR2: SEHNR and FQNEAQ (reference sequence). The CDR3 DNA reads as TGTGCCAGCACCGTTCGTCCGTTGTCGTCGTCACCCCTCCACTTT. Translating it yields CASTVRPLSSSPLHF. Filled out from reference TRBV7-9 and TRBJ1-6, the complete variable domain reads DTGVSQNPRHKITKRGQNVTFRCDPISEHNRLYWYRQTLGQGPEFLTYFQNEAQLEKSRLLSDRFSAERPKGSFSTLEIQRTEQGDSAMYLCASTVRPLSSSPLHFGNGTRLTVT.

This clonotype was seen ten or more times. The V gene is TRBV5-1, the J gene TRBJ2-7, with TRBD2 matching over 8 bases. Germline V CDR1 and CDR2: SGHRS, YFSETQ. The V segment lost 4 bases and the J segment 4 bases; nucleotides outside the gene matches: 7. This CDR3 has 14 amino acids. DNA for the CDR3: TGCGCCAGCAGCGTACTAGCGGAGAAATACGAGCAGTACTTC. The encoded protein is CASSVLAEKYEQYF. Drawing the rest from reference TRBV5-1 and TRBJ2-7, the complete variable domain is KAGVTQTPRYLIKTRGQQVTLSCSPISGHRSVSWYQQTPGQGLQFLFEYFSETQRNKGNFPGRFSGRQFSNSRSEMNVSTLELGDSALYLCASSVLAEKYEQYFGPGTRLTVT.

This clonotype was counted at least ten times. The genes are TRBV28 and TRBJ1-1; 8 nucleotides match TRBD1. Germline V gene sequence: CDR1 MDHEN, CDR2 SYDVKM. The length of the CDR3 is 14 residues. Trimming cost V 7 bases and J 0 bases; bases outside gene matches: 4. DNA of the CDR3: TGTGCCAGCACCGGGGACAGGTTGAACACTGAAGCTTTCTTT. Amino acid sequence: CASTGDRLNTEAFF.

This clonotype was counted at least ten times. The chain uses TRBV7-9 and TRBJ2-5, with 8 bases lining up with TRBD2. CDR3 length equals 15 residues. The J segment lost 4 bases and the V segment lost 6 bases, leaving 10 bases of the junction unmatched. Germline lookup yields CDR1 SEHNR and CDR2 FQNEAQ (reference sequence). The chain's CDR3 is CASSSPGLVLETQYF. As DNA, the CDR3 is TGTGCCAGCAGTTCTCCGGGACTAGTTTTAGAGACCCAGTACTTC. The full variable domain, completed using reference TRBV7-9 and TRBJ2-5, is DTGVSQNPRHKITKRGQNVTFRCDPISEHNRLYWYRQTLGQGPEFLTYFQNEAQLEKSRLLSDRFSAERPKGSFSTLEIQRTEQGDSAMYLCASSSPGLVLETQYFGPGTRLLVL.

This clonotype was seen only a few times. The CDR3 protein is CAITGQKGTEAFF. The CDR3 DNA sequence: TGTGCCATCACCGGGCAGAAAGGCACTGAAGCTTTCTTT. The V and J genes are TRBV10-3 and TRBJ1-1, with unresolved D. The V gene lost 7 bases and the J gene lost 4 bases, with 13 bases spanning the gap. CDR3 length: 13 amino acids. Looked up from germline, CDR1 is ENHRY and CDR2 is SYGVKD.

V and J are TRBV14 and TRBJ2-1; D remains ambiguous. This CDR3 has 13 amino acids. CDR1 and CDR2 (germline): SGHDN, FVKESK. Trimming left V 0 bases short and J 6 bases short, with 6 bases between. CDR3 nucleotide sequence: TGTGCCAGCAGCCAAGATAGAATCAATGAGCAGTTCTTC. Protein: CASSQDRINEQFF.

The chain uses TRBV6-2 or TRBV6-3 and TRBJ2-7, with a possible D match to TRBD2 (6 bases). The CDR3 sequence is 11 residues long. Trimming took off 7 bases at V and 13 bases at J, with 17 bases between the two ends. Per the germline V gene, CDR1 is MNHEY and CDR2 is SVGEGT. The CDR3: CASTPGVAVYF. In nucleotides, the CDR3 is TGTGCCAGCACCCCCGGAGTAGCGGTTTACTTC.

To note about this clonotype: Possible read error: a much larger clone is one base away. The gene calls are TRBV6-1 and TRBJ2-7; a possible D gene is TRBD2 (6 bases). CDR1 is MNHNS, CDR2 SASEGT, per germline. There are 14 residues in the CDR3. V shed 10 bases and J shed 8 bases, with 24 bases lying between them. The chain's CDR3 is CATYSRDSRKKQYF. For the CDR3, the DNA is TGTGCCACCTACTCCCGGGACTCGCGCAAGAAGCAGTACTTC.

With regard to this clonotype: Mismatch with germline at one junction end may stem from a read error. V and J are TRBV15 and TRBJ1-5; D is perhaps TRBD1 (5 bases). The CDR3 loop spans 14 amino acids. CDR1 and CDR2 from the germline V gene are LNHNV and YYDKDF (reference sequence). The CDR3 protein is CVTSRGGSNQPQHF. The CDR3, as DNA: TGTGTCACCTCCCGGGGGGGGAGCAATCAGCCCCAGCATTTT.

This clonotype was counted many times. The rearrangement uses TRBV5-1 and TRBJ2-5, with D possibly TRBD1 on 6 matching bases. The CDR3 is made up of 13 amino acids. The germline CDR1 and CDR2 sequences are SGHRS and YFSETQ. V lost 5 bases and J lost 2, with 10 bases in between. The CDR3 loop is CASSRQEQETQYF. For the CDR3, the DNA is TGCGCCAGCAGTAGACAGGAACAAGAGACCCAGTACTTC. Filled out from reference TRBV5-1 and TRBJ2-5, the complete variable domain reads KAGVTQTPRYLIKTRGQQVTLSCSPISGHRSVSWYQQTPGQGLQFLFEYFSETQRNKGNFPGRFSGRQFSNSRSEMNVSTLELGDSALYLCASSRQEQETQYFGPGTRLLVL.

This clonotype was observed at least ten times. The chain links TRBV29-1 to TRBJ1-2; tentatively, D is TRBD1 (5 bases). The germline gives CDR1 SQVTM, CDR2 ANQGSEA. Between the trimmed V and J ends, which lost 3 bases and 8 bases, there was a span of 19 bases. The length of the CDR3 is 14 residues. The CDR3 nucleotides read TGCAGCGTTGATGATCCCGCGGGGGTAGTGGGCTACACCTTC. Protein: CSVDDPAGVVGYTF.

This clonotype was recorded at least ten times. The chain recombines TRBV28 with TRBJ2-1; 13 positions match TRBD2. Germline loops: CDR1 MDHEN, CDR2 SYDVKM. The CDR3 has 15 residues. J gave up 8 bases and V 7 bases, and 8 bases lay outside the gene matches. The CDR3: CASNFRLAGGHEQFF. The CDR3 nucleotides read TGTGCCAGCAATTTCAGACTAGCGGGAGGTCATGAGCAGTTCTTC.

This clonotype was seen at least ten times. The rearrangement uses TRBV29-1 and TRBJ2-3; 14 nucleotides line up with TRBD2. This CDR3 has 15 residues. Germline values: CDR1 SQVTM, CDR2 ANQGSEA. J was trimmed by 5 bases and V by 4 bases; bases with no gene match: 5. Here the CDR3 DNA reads TGCAGCGTTGCGACGGGACTAGCGGGAGAAGATACGCAGTATTTT. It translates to CSVATGLAGEDTQYF.

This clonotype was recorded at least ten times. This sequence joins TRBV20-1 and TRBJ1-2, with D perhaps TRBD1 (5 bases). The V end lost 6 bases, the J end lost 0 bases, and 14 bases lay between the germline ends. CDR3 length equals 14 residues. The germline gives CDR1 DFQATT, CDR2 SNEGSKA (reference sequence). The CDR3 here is CSARGVQPNYGYTF. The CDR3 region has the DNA TGCAGTGCCCGAGGGGTACAGCCTAACTATGGCTACACCTTC.

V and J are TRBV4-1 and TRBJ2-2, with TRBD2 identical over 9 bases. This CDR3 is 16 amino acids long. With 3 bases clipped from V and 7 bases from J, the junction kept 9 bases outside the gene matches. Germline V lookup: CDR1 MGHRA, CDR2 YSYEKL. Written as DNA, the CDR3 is TGCGCCAGCAGCCAGAGGGTAGCGGGAGATGTCGGGGAGCTGTTTTTT. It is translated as CASSQRVAGDVGELFF.

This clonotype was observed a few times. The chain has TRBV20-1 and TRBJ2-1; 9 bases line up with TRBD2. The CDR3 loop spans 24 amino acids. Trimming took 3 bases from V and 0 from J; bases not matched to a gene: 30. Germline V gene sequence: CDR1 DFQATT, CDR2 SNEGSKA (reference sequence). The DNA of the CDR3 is TGCAGTGCTAGGGCGAACCGGGATCCCCATACCCGGACTAGCGCCGGAAGCTCCTACAATGAGCAGTTCTTC. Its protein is CSARANRDPHTRTSAGSSYNEQFF.

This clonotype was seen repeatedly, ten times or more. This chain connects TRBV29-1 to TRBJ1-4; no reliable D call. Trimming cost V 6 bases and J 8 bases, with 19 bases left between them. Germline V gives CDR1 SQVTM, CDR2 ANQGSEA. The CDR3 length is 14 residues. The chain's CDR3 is CSVIGPGVGEKLFF. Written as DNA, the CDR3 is TGCAGCGTAATAGGACCTGGGGTGGGGGAAAAACTGTTTTTT.

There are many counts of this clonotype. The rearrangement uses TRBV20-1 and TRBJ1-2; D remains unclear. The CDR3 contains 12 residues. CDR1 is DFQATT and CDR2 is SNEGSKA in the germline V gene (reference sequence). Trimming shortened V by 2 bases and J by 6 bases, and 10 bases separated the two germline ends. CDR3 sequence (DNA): TGCAGTGCTAGAACGGGGAGGGATGGCTACACCTTC. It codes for CSARTGRDGYTF.